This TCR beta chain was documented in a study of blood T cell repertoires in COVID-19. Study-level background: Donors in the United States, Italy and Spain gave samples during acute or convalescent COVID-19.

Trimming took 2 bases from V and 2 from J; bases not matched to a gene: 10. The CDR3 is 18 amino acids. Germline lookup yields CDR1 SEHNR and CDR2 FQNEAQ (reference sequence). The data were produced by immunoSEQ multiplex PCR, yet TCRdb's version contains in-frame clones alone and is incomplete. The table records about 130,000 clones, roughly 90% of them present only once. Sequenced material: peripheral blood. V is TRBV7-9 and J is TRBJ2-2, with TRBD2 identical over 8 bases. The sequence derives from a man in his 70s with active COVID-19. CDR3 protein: CASSLPATGGRNTGELFF. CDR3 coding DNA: TGTGCCAGCAGCTTACCCGCAACGGGAGGGCGAAACACCGGGGAGCTGTTTTTT. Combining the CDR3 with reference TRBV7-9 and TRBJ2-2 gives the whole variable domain DTGVSQNPRHKITKRGQNVTFRCDPISEHNRLYWYRQTLGQGPEFLTYFQNEAQLEKSRLLSDRFSAERPKGSFSTLEIQRTEQGDSAMYLCASSLPATGGRNTGELFFGEGSRLTVL.